These 29 T cell receptor beta chains came from one sample sequenced in a study of Ad26.COV2.S vaccination and SARS-CoV-2 variants (dated by TCRdb to the early 2020s). Explained via the paper, the treatment or condition label denotes: 19 received Ad26.COV2.S at low or high dose, single or two shots; 5 received placebo; per-sample allocation not given. Repertoires of vaccine and placebo recipients were sequenced from samples taken on day 63 after the first injection. Libraries were built with the immunoSEQ multiplex PCR assay. Here the immuneACCESS table is served through TCRdb, limited to in-frame sequences with V and J called. Missing clones are a known gap in these copies; in checked studies unresolved V genes cover under half, and the rest lacks a known reason. This sample holds more than 400,000 clones; around 92% were observed only once. The top ten clonotypes cover 1.5% to 2% of the sample.

This specimen consisted of peripheral blood, obtained in a trial of Ad26.COV2.S vaccine versus placebo. These receptors were obtained from a person aged 18 to 65 who received the Ad26.COV2.S COVID-19 vaccine or a placebo.

This chain uses TRBV6-5 with TRBJ2-5; D tentatively fits TRBD1 or TRBD2 (5 bases each). Germline lookup yields CDR1 MNHEY and CDR2 SVGAGI. V lost 2 bases and J 5 bases, leaving 12 bases between the germline ends. The CDR3 has 14 residues. The CDR3 DNA reads as TGTGCCAGCAGTTACGAGGGGCTGACGGAGACCCAGTACTTC. Its translation is CASSYEGLTETQYF.

This sequence joins TRBV10-3 and TRBJ1-2; D might be TRBD1 (6 bases). Germline V gene lookup returns CDR1 ENHRY and CDR2 SYGVKD. The CDR3 consists of 15 residues. Deletions cut 2 bases from V and 7 bases from J, with 17 bases between. The DNA for the CDR3 is TGTGCCATCAGTGAGAGAGTACAGGGAGTGTTTGGCTACACCTTC. Its protein product is CAISERVQGVFGYTF.

This rearrangement joins TRBV7-2 to TRBJ1-5; 10 bases fit TRBD1. This CDR3 has 15 residues. The V and J ends lost 3 bases and 6 bases, in that order; junction bases with no gene match: 5. The germline V gene has CDR1 SGHTA and CDR2 FQGNSA. The CDR3 is CASSLGQGYSQPQHF. The CDR3 nucleotides read TGTGCCAGCAGCTTGGGACAGGGGTACAGTCAGCCCCAGCATTTT.

The chain carries TRBV18 and TRBJ2-5; D unresolved. Germline values: CDR1 KGHSH, CDR2 LQKENI. Trimming took off 0 bases at V and 5 bases at J, with 7 bases between the two ends. There are 13 residues in the CDR3. The CDR3 nucleotides read TGTGCCAGCTCACCACCGATGGGGGAGACCCAGTACTTC. Protein: CASSPPMGETQYF.

The rearrangement joins TRBV30 to TRBJ1-2; TRBD1 might be the D (6 bases). Germline loops: CDR1 GTSNPN, CDR2 SVGIG (reference sequence). This CDR3 comprises 13 residues. Deletions cut 4 bases from V and 4 bases from J, with 13 bases between. CDR3: CAWIPTGPYGYTF. For the CDR3, the DNA is TGTGCCTGGATTCCGACAGGTCCCTATGGCTACACCTTC.

This chain connects TRBV5-1 to TRBJ2-5; D might be TRBD1 (5 bases). The V and J ends lost 0 bases and 3 bases respectively, with 9 bases between them. The V gene's germline CDR1 is SGHRS and CDR2 YFSETQ. This CDR3 contains 14 residues. The CDR3 nucleotides read TGCGCCAGCAGCTTGGAAGGCAGGGAAGAGACCCAGTACTTC. Amino acids: CASSLEGREETQYF.

V gene TRBV28 combines with J gene TRBJ1-2; D is perhaps TRBD1 (5 bases). V was pared by 3 bases and J by 4 bases, with 9 bases between. This CDR3 contains 13 residues. Germline CDR1 reads MDHEN; CDR2 reads SYDVKM. The CDR3 loop is CASSFRRAYGYTF. The CDR3 DNA reads TGTGCCAGCAGTTTCCGCAGGGCCTATGGCTACACCTTC.

This chain links TRBV27 with TRBJ1-4, with unresolved D. Germline V gene data show CDR1 as MNHEY and CDR2 as SMNVEV (reference sequence). The CDR3 totals 13 residues. V gave up 2 bases and J gave up 5 bases, with 6 bases separating them. This CDR3 reads CASSLIKNEKLFF. CDR3 DNA: TGTGCCAGCAGTTTAATTAAGAATGAAAAACTGTTTTTT.

This clone was observed once. The genes are TRBV9 and TRBJ2-5, with a weak D call TRBD2 (6 bases). CDR1 and CDR2 (germline): SGDLS, YYNGEE. V lost 6 bases, J lost 1 base, and 10 bases lay in between. The CDR3 covers 13 residues. CDR3 sequence: CASNPGGQETQYF. The CDR3, as DNA: TGTGCCAGCAACCCCGGGGGCCAAGAGACCCAGTACTTC.

The chain has TRBV19 and TRBJ1-2, with 8 bases aligning to TRBD1. The germline gives CDR1 LNHDA, CDR2 SQIVND (reference sequence). V lost 2 bases, J lost 3 bases, and 5 bases stayed unmatched. There are 15 residues in the CDR3. The CDR3 DNA reads TGTGCCAGTAGTATACGGGGGACAGGTCACTATGGCTACACCTTC. Amino acids: CASSIRGTGHYGYTF.

This clone has more than one count but fewer than ten. The gene calls are TRBV5-6 and TRBJ1-1; D ambiguous. The germline V gene encodes CDR1 SGHDT and CDR2 YYEEEE. V lost 0 bases and J 4 bases, leaving 7 bases between the germline ends. This CDR3 has 13 amino acids. The CDR3 coding sequence is TGTGCCAGCAGCTTGGGGCTGGGCACTGAAGCTTTCTTT. Amino acid sequence: CASSLGLGTEAFF.

This chain connects TRBV18 to TRBJ1-6; 7 bases line up with TRBD1. CDR3 size: 16 residues. From germline, CDR1 is KGHSH and CDR2 LQKENI. Losses at the gene ends were 4 bases for V and 9 bases for J; bases not matched to a gene: 12. The CDR3 here is CASSRLTGRYISPLHF. The CDR3 bases are TGTGCCAGCTCACGACTGACAGGGAGGTACATTTCACCCCTCCACTTT.

This clone was detected only once. In DNA, the CDR3 is TGTGCCTGGGCGAAAAATCGAAACCGGGAGCAGTTCTTC. Translated: CAWAKNRNREQFF. This rearrangement joins TRBV30 to TRBJ2-1; D call uncertain. The CDR3 sequence is 13 residues long. Germline CDR1 is GTSNPN and CDR2 is SVGIG (reference sequence). The V and J ends lost 5 bases and 10 bases respectively, with 18 bases between them.

The rearrangement uses TRBV6-5 and TRBJ2-5; TRBD2 matches 10 bases. V lost 6 bases to trimming and J lost 4 bases; unmatched junction nucleotides: 5. The CDR3 runs 14 residues. Germline values: CDR1 MNHEY, CDR2 SVGAGI. Here the CDR3 reads CASSPGLARETQYF. In DNA, the CDR3 is TGTGCCAGCAGCCCGGGACTAGCGCGAGAGACCCAGTACTTC.

V usage is TRBV30 and J usage is TRBJ2-1; 11 positions match TRBD1. The V segment lost 2 bases and the J segment 6 bases; nucleotides outside the gene matches: 6. CDR1 is GTSNPN, CDR2 SVGIG, per germline (reference sequence). The CDR3 runs 15 residues. In nucleotides, the CDR3 is TGTGCCTGGAGTTCCACCGGGACAGGGGGCAATGAGCAGTTCTTC. Translated: CAWSSTGTGGNEQFF.

The chain uses TRBV6-5 and TRBJ2-7; tentatively, D is TRBD1 (6 bases). Trimming stripped 6 bases from V and 0 bases from J, with 15 bases between. CDR1 MNHEY and CDR2 SVGAGI come from the germline V gene. This CDR3 comprises 15 residues. CDR3 in amino acids: CASRPGTLSSYEQYF. As DNA, the CDR3 is TGTGCCAGCAGGCCCGGGACACTAAGCTCCTACGAGCAGTACTTC.

The chain links TRBV11-2 to TRBJ2-7, with 11 bases lining up with TRBD2. This CDR3 has 16 residues. CDR1 SGHAT and CDR2 FQNNGV come from the germline V gene. The V gene end was trimmed by 3 bases and the J gene end by 3 bases; junction bases not matched to a gene: 7. CDR3: CASSFVGTSGIYEQYF. DNA for the CDR3: TGTGCCAGCAGCTTTGTCGGGACTAGCGGTATCTACGAGCAGTACTTC.

The chain joins TRBV29-1 to TRBJ2-7, with 7 positions matching TRBD1. CDR1 SQVTM and CDR2 ANQGSEA come from the germline V gene. This CDR3 is built from 13 residues. V lost 3 bases and J lost 3; bases outside the gene matches: 5. The DNA of the CDR3 is TGCAGCGTTGATATAGGGGGCAACTACGAGCAGTACTTC. This translates into CSVDIGGNYEQYF.

J is TRBJ2-7 and V is TRBV5-6; the D is unclear. Germline V CDR1 and CDR2: SGHDT, YYEEEE. V was shortened by 2 bases and J by 0 bases, with 12 bases between the two germline ends. The CDR3 runs to 15 residues. The CDR3, as DNA: TGTGCCAGCAGCTTTCGGGCAGTTATCTCCTACGAGCAGTACTTC. Translated: CASSFRAVISYEQYF.

The rearrangement links TRBV2 to TRBJ2-5; possibly TRBD1 for D (6 bases). The V gene's germline CDR1 is SNHLY and CDR2 FYNNEI. CDR3 length equals 14 residues. Between the trimmed V and J ends, which lost 3 bases and 5 bases, there was a span of 13 bases. The CDR3, as DNA: TGTGCCAGCAGTGACAGAGGGGGAGAGGAGACCCAGTACTTC. As protein: CASSDRGGEETQYF.

This chain joins TRBV10-3 and TRBJ1-4; 8 nucleotides agree with TRBD1. Germline CDR1 is ENHRY and CDR2 is SYGVKD. V was pared by 5 bases and J by 7 bases, with 9 bases of the junction left unmatched. The CDR3 is 15 residues long. The CDR3 sequence: CAISKSQGGGEKLFF. For the CDR3, the DNA is TGTGCCATCAGTAAATCACAGGGGGGAGGTGAAAAACTGTTTTTT.

The chain uses TRBV4-3 and TRBJ2-4, with D maybe TRBD1 (5 bases). V lost 0 bases and J 0 bases, leaving 21 bases between the germline ends. The CDR3 loop spans 20 amino acids. From germline, CDR1 is LGHNA and CDR2 YSLEER. The CDR3 loop is CASSQDPQGMGLLAKNIQYF. CDR3 nucleotide sequence: TGCGCCAGCAGCCAAGATCCCCAGGGTATGGGGCTGCTAGCCAAAAACATTCAGTACTTC.

The rearrangement links TRBV4-1 to TRBJ1-2; D not certain. There are 15 residues in the CDR3. Germline V gives CDR1 MGHRA, CDR2 YSYEKL. With 0 bases removed from V and 2 bases from J, the gap between germline ends came to 10 bases. CDR3 sequence: CASSQDRYGNYGYTF. DNA for the CDR3: TGCGCCAGCAGCCAAGATCGATACGGAAACTATGGCTACACCTTC.

The chain links TRBV7-8 to TRBJ1-5; a possible D gene is TRBD1 (5 bases). In germline, CDR1 is SGHVS, CDR2 FQNEAQ. The CDR3 is 16 amino acids. V lost 0 bases and J lost 3, with 12 bases in between. Here the CDR3 reads CASSLAGTVDNQPQHF. The DNA for the CDR3 is TGTGCCAGCAGCTTAGCCGGGACTGTAGACAATCAGCCCCAGCATTTT.

The V call is TRBV19, the J call TRBJ2-7, with 8 bases aligning to TRBD1. CDR1 and CDR2 from the germline V gene are LNHDA and SQIVND (reference sequence). Trimming took 3 bases from V and 2 from J; bases not matched to a gene: 6. This CDR3 has 15 amino acids. CDR3: CASSILGTGTYEQYF. CDR3 sequence (DNA): TGTGCCAGTAGTATCCTTGGGACAGGAACCTACGAGCAGTACTTC.

This chain connects TRBV7-9 to TRBJ2-5, with a tentative D call TRBD1 (7 bases). Per germline, CDR1 SEHNR and CDR2 FQNEAQ (reference sequence). The ends were cut back, 5 bases at V and 4 bases at J, with 14 bases in the middle. CDR3 length equals 14 residues. DNA of the CDR3: TGTGCCAGCAGCGCTCGTCAGGGGGGAGAGACCCAGTACTTC. Amino acid sequence: CASSARQGGETQYF.

The V gene is TRBV7-9, the J gene TRBJ1-1; unclear D gene. The length of the CDR3 is 11 residues. The germline V and J ends were trimmed by 2 bases and 7 bases, with 5 bases remaining between them. Germline V gene data show CDR1 as SEHNR and CDR2 as FQNEAQ (reference sequence). The CDR3 DNA reads as TGTGCCAGCAGCTTATCCCTTGAAGCTTTCTTT. It yields the protein CASSLSLEAFF.

This clone was seen a single time. The chain joins TRBV11-2 to TRBJ1-2; D gene ambiguous. The CDR3 is 14 residues long. In germline, CDR1 is SGHAT, CDR2 FQNNGV. V was trimmed by 0 bases and J by 8 bases, leaving 13 bases between them. The CDR3 sequence is CASSLEARSGGYTF. In nucleotides, the CDR3 is TGTGCCAGCAGCTTAGAAGCGCGTAGCGGGGGCTACACCTTC.

The V call is TRBV21-1, the J call TRBJ1-5. TRBV21-1 constitutes a pseudogene. The length of the CDR3 is 15 residues. This CDR3 is CASSKRGRQNQPQHF. The CDR3 DNA is TGTGCCAGCAGCAAAAGGGGACGGCAAAATCAGCCCCAGCATTTT.